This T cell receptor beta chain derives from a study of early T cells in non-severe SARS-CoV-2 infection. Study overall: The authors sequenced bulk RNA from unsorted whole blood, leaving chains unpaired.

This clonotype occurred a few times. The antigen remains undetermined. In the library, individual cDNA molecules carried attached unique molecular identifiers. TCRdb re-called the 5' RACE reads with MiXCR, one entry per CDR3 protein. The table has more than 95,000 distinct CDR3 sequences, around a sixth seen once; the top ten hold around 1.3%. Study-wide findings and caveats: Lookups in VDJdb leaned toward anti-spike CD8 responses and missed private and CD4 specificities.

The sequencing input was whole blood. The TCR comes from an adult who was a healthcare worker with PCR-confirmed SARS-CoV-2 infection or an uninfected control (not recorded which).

The CDR3 coding sequence is TGTGCCAGCACTTTGGAGACAGGGCTAAGCGGCACTGAAGCTTTCTTT. This encodes CASTLETGLSGTEAFF. This rearrangement joins TRBV7-2 to TRBJ1-1, with TRBD1 matching over 7 bases. V was clipped by 7 bases and J by 4 bases; unmatched bases: 15. CDR3 size: 16 residues. CDR1 and CDR2 from the germline V gene are SGHTA and FQGNSA.